This TCR beta chain originates from a study of tumor-infiltrating lymphocytes in primary liver carcinoma. About the study: Both sexes were represented among patients, who were 30 to 69 years old. Study observations and caveats: Compared with tumor region pairs, tumor-adjacent and tumor-blood pairs overlapped less. Since sampling was bulk and unsorted, CD4+ and CD8+ repertoires were not compared.

Per the germline V gene, CDR1 is SGHDN and CDR2 is FVKESK. This CDR3 comprises 15 residues. Starting from around 500 ng of total RNA, TCR beta cDNA was produced with a primer in the constant region. Three nested multiplex PCR rounds, a slightly modified ARM-PCR method, built the TCR beta libraries. The first two PCR rounds used TRBV1-TRBV30 primers with a Cbeta primer, 10 cycles each. TCRdb re-called the multiplex PCR reads with MiXCR, one entry per CDR3 protein. The sample shows about 210,000 distinct CDR3 sequences, approximately 65% of them seen only once. Notes on this clonotype: Its antigen remains unknown. One end of the junction does not line up with germline, which may come from a read error.

Germline DNA was also extracted, and blood RNA derived from unsorted whole blood. V usage is TRBV14 and J usage is TRBJ1-2; perhaps TRBD1 as D (5 bases). This TCR was sampled from a woman aged 55-69 years with primary liver carcinoma and hepatitis B virus infection. Sequencing input: peripheral blood. The CDR3 nucleotides are TGTGCCAGCAGCCTTTCCGGGACGCTGACCCATGGTTACACCTTC. It codes for CASSLSGTLTHGYTF. The entire variable domain, with the rest obtained from reference TRBV14 and TRBJ1-2, is as follows: EAGVTQFPSHSVIEKGQTVTLRCDPISGHDNLYWYRRVMGKEIKFLLHFVKESKQDESGMPNNRFLAERTGGTYSTLKVQPAELEDSGVYFCASSLSGTLTHGYTFGSGTRLTVV.